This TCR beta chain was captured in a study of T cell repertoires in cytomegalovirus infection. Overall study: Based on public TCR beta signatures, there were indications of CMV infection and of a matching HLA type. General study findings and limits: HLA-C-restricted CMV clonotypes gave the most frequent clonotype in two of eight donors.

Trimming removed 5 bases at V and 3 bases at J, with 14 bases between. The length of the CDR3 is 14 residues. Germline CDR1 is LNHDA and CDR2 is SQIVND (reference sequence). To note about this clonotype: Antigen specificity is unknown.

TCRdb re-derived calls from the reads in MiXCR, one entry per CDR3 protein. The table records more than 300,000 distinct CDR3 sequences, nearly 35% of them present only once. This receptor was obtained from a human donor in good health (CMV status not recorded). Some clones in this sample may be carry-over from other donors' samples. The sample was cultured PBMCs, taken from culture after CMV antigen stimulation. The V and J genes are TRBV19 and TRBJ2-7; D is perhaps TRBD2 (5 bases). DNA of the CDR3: TGTGCCAGTAGTTTAGGGATCGGGAACTACGAGCAGTACGTC. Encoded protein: CASSLGIGNYEQYV.